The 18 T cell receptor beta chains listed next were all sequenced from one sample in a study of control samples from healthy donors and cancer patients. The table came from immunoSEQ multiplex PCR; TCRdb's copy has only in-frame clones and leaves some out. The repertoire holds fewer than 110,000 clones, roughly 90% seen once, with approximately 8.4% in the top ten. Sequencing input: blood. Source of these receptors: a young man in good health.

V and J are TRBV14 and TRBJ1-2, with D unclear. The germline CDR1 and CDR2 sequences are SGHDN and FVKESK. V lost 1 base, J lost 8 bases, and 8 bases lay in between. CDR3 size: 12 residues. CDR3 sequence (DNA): TGTGCCAGCAGCCAAGTCGGGAACGGCTACACCTTC. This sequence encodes CASSQVGNGYTF.

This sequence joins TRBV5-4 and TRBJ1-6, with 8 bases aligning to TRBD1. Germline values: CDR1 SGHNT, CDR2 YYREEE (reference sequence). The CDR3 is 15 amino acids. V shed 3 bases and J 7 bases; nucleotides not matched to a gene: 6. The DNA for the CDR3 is TGTGCCAGCAGCTCCACACAGGGGGGAAATTCACCCCTCCACTTT. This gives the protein CASSSTQGGNSPLHF.

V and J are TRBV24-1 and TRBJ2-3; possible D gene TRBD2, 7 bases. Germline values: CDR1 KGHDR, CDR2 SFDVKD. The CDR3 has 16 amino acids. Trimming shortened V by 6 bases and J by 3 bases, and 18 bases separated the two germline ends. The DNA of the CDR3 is TGTGCCACCAGTCGGGCGGGGAGGGGGGAGACAGATACGCAGTATTTT. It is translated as CATSRAGRGETDTQYF.

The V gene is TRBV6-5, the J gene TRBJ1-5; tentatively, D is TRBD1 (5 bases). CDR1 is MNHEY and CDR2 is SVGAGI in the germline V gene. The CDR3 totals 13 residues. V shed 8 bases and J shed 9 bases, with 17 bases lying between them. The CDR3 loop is CASSEGWFRPQHF. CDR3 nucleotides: TGTGCCAGCTCTGAGGGGTGGTTTCGGCCCCAGCATTTT.

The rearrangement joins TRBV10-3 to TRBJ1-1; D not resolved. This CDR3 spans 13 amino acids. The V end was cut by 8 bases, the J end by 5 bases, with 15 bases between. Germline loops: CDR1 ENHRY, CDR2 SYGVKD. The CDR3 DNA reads TGTGCCATCGGTGGGAAATCCAGAACTGAAGCTTTCTTT. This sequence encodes CAIGGKSRTEAFF.

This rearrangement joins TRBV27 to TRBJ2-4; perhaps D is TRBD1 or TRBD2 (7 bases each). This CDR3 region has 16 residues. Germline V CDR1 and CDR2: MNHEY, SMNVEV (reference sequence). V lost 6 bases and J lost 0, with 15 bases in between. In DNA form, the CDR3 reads TGTGCCAGCAGCGTTGGGGAGGGGGCAGCCAAAAACATTCAGTACTTC. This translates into CASSVGEGAAKNIQYF.

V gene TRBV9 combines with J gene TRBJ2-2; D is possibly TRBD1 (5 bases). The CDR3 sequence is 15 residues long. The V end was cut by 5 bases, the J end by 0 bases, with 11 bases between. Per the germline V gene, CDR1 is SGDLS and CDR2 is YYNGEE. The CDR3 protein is CASRGQGTNTGELFF. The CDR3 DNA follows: TGTGCCAGCAGGGGTCAGGGAACGAACACCGGGGAGCTGTTTTTT.

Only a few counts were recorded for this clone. CDR3 region: CASSSTGRVRDTQYF. The CDR3 coding sequence is TGTGCCAGCAGCTCTACAGGGAGGGTGAGAGATACGCAGTATTTT. The chain employs TRBV25-1 and TRBJ2-3, with TRBD2 as a possible D gene (7 bases). Trimming shortened V by 6 bases and J by 5 bases, and 18 bases separated the two germline ends. Germline loops: CDR1 MGHDK, CDR2 SYGVNS. CDR3 size: 15 residues.

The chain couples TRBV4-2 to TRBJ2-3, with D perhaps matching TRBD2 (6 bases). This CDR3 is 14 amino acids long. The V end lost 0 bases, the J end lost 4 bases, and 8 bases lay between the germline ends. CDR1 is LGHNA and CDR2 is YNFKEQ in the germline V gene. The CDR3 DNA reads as TGTGCCAGCAGCCAAGATCGGGAGCCAGATACGCAGTATTTT. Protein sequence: CASSQDREPDTQYF.

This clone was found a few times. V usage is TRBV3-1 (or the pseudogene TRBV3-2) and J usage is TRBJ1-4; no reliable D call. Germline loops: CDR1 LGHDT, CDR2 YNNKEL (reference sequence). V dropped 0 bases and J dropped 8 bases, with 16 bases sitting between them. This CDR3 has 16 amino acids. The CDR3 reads CASSQDLSGRREKLFF. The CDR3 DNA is TGTGCCAGCAGCCAAGACTTATCGGGGAGAAGGGAAAAACTGTTTTTT.

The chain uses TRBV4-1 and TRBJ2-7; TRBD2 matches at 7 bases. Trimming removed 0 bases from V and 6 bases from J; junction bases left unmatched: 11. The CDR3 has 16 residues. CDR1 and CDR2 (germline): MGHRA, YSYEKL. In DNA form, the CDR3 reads TGCGCCAGCAGCCAAGAGGGGGGACTAATTTGGAGCGAGCAGTACTTC. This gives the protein CASSQEGGLIWSEQYF.

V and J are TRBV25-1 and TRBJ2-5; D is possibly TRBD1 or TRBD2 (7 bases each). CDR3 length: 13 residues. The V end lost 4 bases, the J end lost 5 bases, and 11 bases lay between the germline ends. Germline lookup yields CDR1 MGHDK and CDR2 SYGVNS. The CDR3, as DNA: TGTGCCAGCAGTGCAGGGGGGGGTGAGACCCAGTACTTC. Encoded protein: CASSAGGGETQYF.

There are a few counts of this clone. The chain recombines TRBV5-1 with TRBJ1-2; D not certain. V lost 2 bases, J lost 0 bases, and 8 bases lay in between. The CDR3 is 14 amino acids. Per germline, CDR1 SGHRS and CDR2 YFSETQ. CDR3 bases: TGCGCCAGCAGCTTTAACGGAGCTAACTATGGCTACACCTTC. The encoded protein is CASSFNGANYGYTF.

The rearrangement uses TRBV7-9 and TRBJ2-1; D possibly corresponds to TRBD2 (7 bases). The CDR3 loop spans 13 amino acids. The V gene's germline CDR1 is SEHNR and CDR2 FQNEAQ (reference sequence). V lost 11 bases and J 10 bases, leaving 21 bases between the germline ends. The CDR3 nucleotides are TGTGCCCTTCTAGGGGGGGACTCACGGGAGCAGTTCTTC. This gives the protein CALLGGDSREQFF.

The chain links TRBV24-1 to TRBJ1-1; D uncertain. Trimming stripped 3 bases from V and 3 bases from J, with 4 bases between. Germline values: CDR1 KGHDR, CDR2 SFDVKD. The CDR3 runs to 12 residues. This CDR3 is CATSDLDTEAFF. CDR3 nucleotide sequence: TGTGCCACCAGTGATCTAGACACTGAAGCTTTCTTT.

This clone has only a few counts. CDR3 nucleotide sequence: TGTGCCAGCAGTTTAGGGGGCCGCTATGGCTACACCTTC. The encoded protein is CASSLGGRYGYTF. V and J are TRBV12-3 or TRBV12-4 and TRBJ1-2; the D gene is possibly TRBD1 (5 bases). The length of the CDR3 is 13 residues. Deletions cut 1 base from V and 4 bases from J, with 7 bases between.

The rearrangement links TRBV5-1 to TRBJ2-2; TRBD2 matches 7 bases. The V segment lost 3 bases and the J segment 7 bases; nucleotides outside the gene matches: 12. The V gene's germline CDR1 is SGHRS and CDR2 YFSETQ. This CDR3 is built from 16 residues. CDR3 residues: CASSYQSVREGGELFF. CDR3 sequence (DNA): TGCGCCAGCAGCTACCAGAGTGTGAGGGAGGGCGGGGAGCTGTTTTTT.

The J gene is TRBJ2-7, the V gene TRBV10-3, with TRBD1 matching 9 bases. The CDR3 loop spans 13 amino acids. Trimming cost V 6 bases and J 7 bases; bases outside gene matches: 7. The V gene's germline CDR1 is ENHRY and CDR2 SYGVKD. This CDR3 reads CAIRSQGAEEQYF. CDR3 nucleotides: TGTGCCATCAGATCACAGGGGGCGGAGGAGCAGTACTTC.